This T cell receptor (beta chain) comes out of a study of Graves' ophthalmopathy and Graves' hyperthyroidism. Overall study context: Prior to any treatment, peripheral blood was collected at the time of initial diagnosis.

This clonotype was found many times. Researchers classed hyperthyroidism as stable given no ophthalmopathy within 18 months of follow-up. Thyroid ultrasound, orbital computed tomography, TRAb, serum thyroxine and clinical symptoms formed the basis of diagnosis. CDR1 and CDR2 from the germline V gene are MDHEN and SYDVKM. Trimming took off 8 bases at V and 7 bases at J, with 11 bases between the two ends. CDR3 length equals 11 residues. Scientists amplified the TCR beta CDR3 regions from RNA transcripts. Second-round multiplex PCR came after a first-round RT-PCR that employed HTBI primers. TCRdb fed the multiplex PCR reads into MiXCR, producing one record per CDR3 protein. The top ten hold 2.4% of the sample, which has roughly 350,000 distinct CDR3 sequences, roughly 15% seen once.

V usage is TRBV28 and J usage is TRBJ1-1; TRBD1 is a possible D gene (5 bases). Input material: peripheral blood. The TCR sequence derives from an adult woman with stable Graves' hyperthyroidism. The CDR3 bases are TGTGCCAGCCATGACAGCTTTGAAGCTTTCTTT. Protein: CASHDSFEAFF. Drawing the rest from reference TRBV28 and TRBJ1-1, the complete variable domain is DVKVTQSSRYLVKRTGEKVFLECVQDMDHENMFWYRQDPGLGLRLIYFSYDVKMKEKGDIPEGYSVSREKKERFSLILESASTNQTSMYLCASHDSFEAFFGQGTRLTVV.